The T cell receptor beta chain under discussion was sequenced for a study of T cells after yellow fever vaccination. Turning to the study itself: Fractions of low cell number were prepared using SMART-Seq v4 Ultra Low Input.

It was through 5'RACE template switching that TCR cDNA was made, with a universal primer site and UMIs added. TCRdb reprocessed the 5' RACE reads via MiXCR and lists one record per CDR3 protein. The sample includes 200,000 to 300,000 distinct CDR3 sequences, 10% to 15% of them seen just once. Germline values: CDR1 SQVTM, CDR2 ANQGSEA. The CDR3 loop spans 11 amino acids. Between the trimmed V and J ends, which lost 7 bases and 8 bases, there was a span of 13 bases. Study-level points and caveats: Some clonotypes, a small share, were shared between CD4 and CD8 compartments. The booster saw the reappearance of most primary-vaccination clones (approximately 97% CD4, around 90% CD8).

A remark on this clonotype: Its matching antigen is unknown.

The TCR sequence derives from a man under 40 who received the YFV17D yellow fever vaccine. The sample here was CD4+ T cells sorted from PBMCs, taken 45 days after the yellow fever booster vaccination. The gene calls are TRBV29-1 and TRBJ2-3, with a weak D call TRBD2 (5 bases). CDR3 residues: CSAAEGATQYF. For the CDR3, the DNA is TGCAGCGCCGCCGAGGGCGCTACGCAGTATTTT.